The 15 T cell receptor beta chains presented below share a single source sample, sequenced in a study of shared clonotypes between healthy human individuals. Produced via immunoSEQ multiplex PCR; TCRdb's table is partial and in-frame only. The sample includes about 2.5 million clones, just under 95% of them seen just once. The sample was naive CD4+ T cells from PBMCs. The subset was: CD45RA+ positively selected. The receptors come from a man aged 18-30 years in good health. Some clones in this sample may be carry-over from other donors' samples.

This sequence joins TRBV4-1 and TRBJ2-3; TRBD1 is a possible D gene (5 bases). Germline CDR1 and CDR2: MGHRA and YSYEKL. The length of the CDR3 is 14 residues. Trimming left V 1 base short and J 0 bases short, with 5 bases between. DNA of the CDR3: TGCGCCAGCAGCCAAGGACAGAGCACAGATACGCAGTATTTT. Its protein product is CASSQGQSTDTQYF.

This sequence joins TRBV6-5 and TRBJ2-2, with 12 bases aligning to TRBD2. CDR3 length: 15 residues. Germline V gene sequence: CDR1 MNHEY, CDR2 SVGAGI. The V segment lost 6 bases and the J segment 7 bases; nucleotides outside the gene matches: 6. In DNA, the CDR3 is TGTGCCAGCAGCCCCGGACTAGCGGGGATCGGGGAGCTGTTTTTT. Amino acids: CASSPGLAGIGELFF.

The V and J genes are TRBV30 and TRBJ2-6, with TRBD2 identical over 11 bases. Germline values: CDR1 GTSNPN, CDR2 SVGIG (reference sequence). Trimming took 4 bases from V and 0 from J; bases not matched to a gene: 2. The CDR3 spans 16 residues. The chain's CDR3 is CAWMTSGDSGANVLTF. CDR3 DNA: TGTGCCTGGATGACTAGCGGGGACTCTGGGGCCAACGTCCTGACTTTC.

Only one count was recorded for this clone. The chain has TRBV7-2 and TRBJ2-5, with no clear D. The germline V gene has CDR1 SGHTA and CDR2 FQGNSA. V was clipped by 1 base and J by 5 bases, with 8 bases between them. CDR3 size: 13 residues. In DNA form, the CDR3 reads TGTGCCAGCAGCTTAGAGTGGGTGGAGACCCAGTACTTC. Translated, it gives CASSLEWVETQYF.

This clone was found once. The V gene is TRBV28, the J gene TRBJ2-5, with D possibly being TRBD2 (5 bases). V shed 4 bases and J shed 5 bases, with 17 bases lying between them. Germline-derived CDR1 and CDR2 are MDHEN and SYDVKM. The CDR3 runs 15 residues. CDR3 residues: CASSSAFVGAETQYF. The CDR3 bases are TGTGCCAGCAGTTCCGCCTTTGTGGGAGCGGAGACCCAGTACTTC.

The rearrangement uses TRBV18 and TRBJ2-7; 7 bases match TRBD2. Trimming at V came to 6 bases and at J to 4 bases, leaving 12 bases not matched to a gene. The CDR3 spans 15 residues. CDR1 and CDR2 from the germline V gene are KGHSH and LQKENI. CDR3 sequence reads: CASSREAGAYYEQYF. CDR3 bases: TGTGCCAGCTCTCGGGAGGCGGGAGCGTATTACGAGCAGTACTTC.

The V gene is TRBV6-1, the J gene TRBJ1-3; perhaps TRBD1 as D (6 bases). The CDR3 has 16 residues. Per germline, CDR1 MNHNS and CDR2 SASEGT. With 2 bases removed from V and 0 bases from J, the gap between germline ends came to 11 bases. CDR3 sequence reads: CASSEQGPSSGNTIYF. The CDR3 DNA follows: TGTGCCAGCAGTGAACAGGGGCCCTCCTCTGGAAACACCATATATTTT.

For this clone: The sample carries other DNA sequences with the same CDR3. This chain uses TRBV18 with TRBJ2-2; 11 bases map to TRBD1. The CDR3 is 16 residues long. V lost 3 bases to trimming and J lost 5 bases; unmatched junction nucleotides: 5. Germline lookup yields CDR1 KGHSH and CDR2 LQKENI. CDR3: CASSPPGQGGTGELFF. The CDR3 bases are TGTGCCAGCTCACCGCCGGGACAGGGGGGAACCGGGGAGCTGTTTTTT.

As concerns this clone: The same CDR3 can be traced to other DNA sequences in this sample. The chain carries TRBV7-3 and TRBJ2-2; TRBD1 might be the D (6 bases). This CDR3 spans 14 amino acids. The germline gives CDR1 SGHTA, CDR2 FQGTGA. Trimming removed 5 bases from V and 1 base from J, with 8 bases in between. In DNA, the CDR3 is TGTGCCAGCAGCCTGGGACAGAACACCGGGGAGCTGTTTTTT. It is translated as CASSLGQNTGELFF.

This sequence joins TRBV6-5 and TRBJ1-1; D remains unclear. CDR3 length equals 15 residues. Germline V CDR1 and CDR2: MNHEY, SVGAGI. V lost 1 base and J lost 1, with 10 bases in between. The CDR3 bases are TGTGCCAGCAGTTACTGGGCAGCGCGGAACACTGAAGCTTTCTTT. Protein: CASSYWAARNTEAFF.

This sequence joins TRBV2 and TRBJ2-2; weak D call: TRBD1 (6 bases). Trimming cost V 4 bases and J 5 bases, with 14 bases left between them. CDR3 length: 15 amino acids. Germline CDR1 SNHLY, CDR2 FYNNEI. CDR3 protein: CASSGALQGTGELFF. In DNA form, the CDR3 reads TGTGCCAGCAGTGGGGCCTTACAGGGTACCGGGGAGCTGTTTTTT.

This clone was seen only once. V usage is TRBV6-5 and J usage is TRBJ1-2, with 7 positions matching TRBD1. The V gene end was trimmed by 6 bases and the J gene end by 4 bases; junction bases not matched to a gene: 11. In germline, CDR1 is MNHEY, CDR2 SVGAGI. The CDR3 is 15 residues long. CDR3 in DNA: TGTGCCAGCAGGGATCCCGCCCGGGACAGCTATGGCTACACCTTC. Translated: CASRDPARDSYGYTF.

This clone was observed a single time. CDR3: CASTQGATDEKLFF. In DNA form, the CDR3 reads TGTGCCAGTACGCAGGGGGCAACGGATGAAAAACTGTTTTTT. The rearrangement joins TRBV19 to TRBJ1-4; 8 positions match TRBD1. The ends lost 7 bases at V and 6 bases at J; junction bases unmatched: 7. Looked up from germline, CDR1 is LNHDA and CDR2 is SQIVND (reference sequence). The CDR3 consists of 14 residues. Filled out from reference TRBV19 and TRBJ1-4, the complete variable domain reads DGGITQSPKYLFRKEGQNVTLSCEQNLNHDAMYWYRQDPGQGLRLIYYSQIVNDFQKGDIAEGYSVSREKKESFPLTVTSAQKNPTAFYLCASTQGATDEKLFFGSGTQLSVL.

The chain joins TRBV19 to TRBJ1-5; 7 bases align to TRBD1. CDR3 length: 15 residues. Germline CDR1 and CDR2: LNHDA and SQIVND (reference sequence). The V segment lost 5 bases and the J segment 1 base; nucleotides outside the gene matches: 5. The CDR3 here is CASSGGGSSNQPQHF. In DNA form, the CDR3 reads TGTGCCAGTAGTGGAGGGGGCTCGAGCAATCAGCCCCAGCATTTT.

Remarks on this clone: Other DNA sequences within the sample encode an identical CDR3. V usage is TRBV5-1 and J usage is TRBJ2-7, with D unresolved. Trimming removed 0 bases at V and 6 bases at J, with 10 bases between. The CDR3 has 13 residues. Germline V gene data show CDR1 as SGHRS and CDR2 as YFSETQ. The CDR3 protein is CASSLAGRSEQYF. CDR3 DNA: TGCGCCAGCAGCTTGGCCGGACGGAGCGAGCAGTACTTC. Variable domain in full (rest from reference TRBV5-1 and TRBJ2-7): KAGVTQTPRYLIKTRGQQVTLSCSPISGHRSVSWYQQTPGQGLQFLFEYFSETQRNKGNFPGRFSGRQFSNSRSEMNVSTLELGDSALYLCASSLAGRSEQYFGPGTRLTVT.